Detailed here is one T cell receptor (beta chain). The CDR3 length is 18 residues. CDR1 SGHKS and CDR2 YYEKEE come from the germline V gene (reference sequence). Trimming removed 6 bases at V and 0 bases at J, with 19 bases between. Source study methods: From reference gene primer amplification, estimates of nucleated cell counts were derived. Generated by immunoSEQ multiplex PCR, the TCRdb table keeps only in-frame clones and is missing some. Clone size and V and J calls were adopted from that table, with D and trimming inferred from the DNA. The data show roughly 130,000 clones, approximately 80% seen once. This record comes from a study of blood T cell repertoires in COVID-19. Study in general: Collection of acute and convalescent COVID-19 samples took place in the United States, Italy and Spain. The analysed material was cDNA or gDNA that came from T cells, B-cell-depleted T cells, or PBMCs.

The sample comprised peripheral blood. The V call is TRBV5-5, the J call TRBJ2-6, with D possibly matching TRBD2 (5 bases). The source of this sequence is a woman in her fifties or sixties with acute or convalescent COVID-19. The CDR3 region is CASTSGILRYSGANVLTF. CDR3 nucleotides: TGTGCCAGCACTTCCGGGATTCTAAGATACTCTGGGGCCAACGTCCTGACTTTC.